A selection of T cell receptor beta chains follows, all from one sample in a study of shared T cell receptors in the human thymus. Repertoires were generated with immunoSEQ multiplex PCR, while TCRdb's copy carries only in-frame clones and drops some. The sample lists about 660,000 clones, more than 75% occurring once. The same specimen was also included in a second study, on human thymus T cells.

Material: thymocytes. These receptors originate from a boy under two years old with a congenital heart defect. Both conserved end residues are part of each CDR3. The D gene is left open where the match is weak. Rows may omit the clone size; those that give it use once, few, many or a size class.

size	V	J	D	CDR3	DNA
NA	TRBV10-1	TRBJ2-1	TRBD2	CASSPGLAGVNEQFF	TGCGCCAGCAGCCCGGGACTAGCGGGAGTTAATGAGCAGTTCTTC
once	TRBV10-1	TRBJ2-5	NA	CASSESILQETQYF	TGCGCCAGCAGTGAGTCGATACTCCAAGAGACCCAGTACTTC
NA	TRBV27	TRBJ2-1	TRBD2	CASSFPSGSPYNEQFF	TGTGCCAGCAGTTTTCCAAGCGGGAGCCCATACAATGAGCAGTTCTTC
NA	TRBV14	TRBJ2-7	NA	CASSTGIAYEQYF	TGTGCCAGCAGTACAGGGATCGCCTACGAGCAGTACTTC
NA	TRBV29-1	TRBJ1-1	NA	CSVEDRQTPEAFF	TGCAGCGTTGAAGATCGCCAGACACCTGAAGCTTTCTTT
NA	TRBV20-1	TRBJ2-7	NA	CSARPVGQYF	TGCAGTGCTAGGCCGGTCGGGCAGTACTTC
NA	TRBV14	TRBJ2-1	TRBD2	CASSSILAGAFDEQFF	TGTGCCAGCAGCTCTATCCTAGCGGGAGCTTTCGATGAGCAGTTCTTC
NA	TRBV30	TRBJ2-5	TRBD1	CAWTPTGTGEPETQYF	TGTGCCTGGACCCCTACCGGGACAGGGGAGCCGGAGACCCAGTACTTC
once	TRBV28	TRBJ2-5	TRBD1	CASSSGQIQETQYF	TGTGCCAGCAGTTCGGGACAGATCCAAGAGACCCAGTACTTC
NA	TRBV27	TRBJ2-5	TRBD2	CASSLGDSGRGKKTQYF	TGTGCCAGCAGTTTAGGGGATAGCGGGAGAGGGAAAAAGACCCAGTACTTC
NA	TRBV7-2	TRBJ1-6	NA	CASTNRDSPLHF	TGTGCCAGCACCAACCGAGATTCACCCCTCCACTTT
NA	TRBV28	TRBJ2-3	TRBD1	CASSPGQGASGSHHNRPTDTQYF	TGTGCCAGCAGTCCCGGACAGGGGGCTTCAGGGTCCCACCACAACAGGCCCACAGATACGCAGTATTTT
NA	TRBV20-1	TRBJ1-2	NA	CSASPVVSYTF	TGCAGTGCTAGTCCGGTGGTAAGCTACACCTTC
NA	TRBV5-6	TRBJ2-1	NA	CASSSTRGNEQFF	TGTGCCAGCAGCTCGACCCGAGGGAATGAGCAGTTCTTC